The 17 T cell receptor beta chains listed next were all sequenced from one sample in a study of blood T cell repertoires in COVID-19. TCRdb's table, derived via immunoSEQ multiplex PCR, lists solely in-frame clones and lacks some. The sample holds about 210,000 clones, 82% seen once. Sample: peripheral blood. The receptors shown here come from a woman aged 60-75 years with COVID-19, enrolled during active disease.

The chain carries TRBV18 and TRBJ1-5; D gene ambiguous. Germline V gene data show CDR1 as KGHSH and CDR2 as LQKENI. This CDR3 comprises 16 residues. V was trimmed by 5 bases and J by 7 bases, leaving 21 bases between them. CDR3 nucleotides: TGTGCCAGCTCATCCCGGGGTGGACCTAAAGAGCAGCCCCAGCATTTT. Protein product: CASSSRGGPKEQPQHF.

V is TRBV6-5 and J is TRBJ2-1; 13 nucleotides line up with TRBD2. V shed 7 bases and J 6 bases; nucleotides not matched to a gene: 3. The CDR3 extends over 14 amino acids. Germline V CDR1 and CDR2: MNHEY, SVGAGI. CDR3 coding DNA: TGTGCCAGCATACTAGCGGGAGGGCGCAATGAGCAGTTCTTC. This sequence encodes CASILAGGRNEQFF.

The rearrangement uses TRBV11-2 and TRBJ2-7, with 11 bases fitting TRBD2. Germline V gives CDR1 SGHAT, CDR2 FQNNGV. This CDR3 spans 16 amino acids. Trimming took 1 base from V and 3 from J; bases not matched to a gene: 5. The chain's CDR3 is CASSLVRGTSGYEQYV. The CDR3 nucleotides are TGTGCCAGCAGCTTAGTACGCGGGACTAGCGGCTACGAGCAGTACGTC.

Here the CDR3 reads CASSLAQGPHYGYTF. CDR3 nucleotide sequence: TGTGCCAGCAGCTTAGCCCAGGGCCCTCACTATGGCTACACCTTC. This chain connects TRBV7-9 to TRBJ1-2, with a weak D call TRBD1 (5 bases). CDR3 size: 15 residues. V was cut by 0 bases and J by 3 bases, with 11 bases left in between. CDR1 is SEHNR and CDR2 is FQNEAQ in the germline V gene (reference sequence). The full variable domain, with the rest looked up from reference TRBV7-9 and TRBJ1-2, is DTGVSQNPRHKITKRGQNVTFRCDPISEHNRLYWYRQTLGQGPEFLTYFQNEAQLEKSRLLSDRFSAERPKGSFSTLEIQRTEQGDSAMYLCASSLAQGPHYGYTFGSGTRLTVV.

The V call is TRBV9, the J call TRBJ2-3, with D possibly being TRBD2 (6 bases). CDR1 and CDR2 (germline): SGDLS, YYNGEE. The CDR3 contains 16 residues. The V gene lost 0 bases and the J gene lost 2 bases, with 13 bases spanning the gap. CDR3 residues: CASSVGNSGPTDTQYF. Here the CDR3 DNA reads TGTGCCAGCAGCGTAGGTAATAGCGGACCCACAGATACGCAGTATTTT.

This clone occurred once. This chain connects TRBV5-6 to TRBJ1-1; perhaps TRBD1 as D (5 bases). CDR3 size: 16 residues. CDR1 is SGHDT, CDR2 YYEEEE, per germline. V lost 1 base, J lost 4 bases, and 17 bases lay in between. The CDR3 sequence is CASSLFGGRSSTEAFF. The CDR3, as DNA: TGTGCCAGCAGCTTGTTTGGGGGGAGGTCTAGCACTGAAGCTTTCTTT.

The CDR3 loop is CASTRGTDNSPLHF. CDR3 DNA sequence: TGTGCCAGCACCCGGGGGACAGACAATTCACCCCTCCACTTT. V gene TRBV6-5 combines with J gene TRBJ1-6; 7 positions match TRBD1. Germline V gene data show CDR1 as MNHEY and CDR2 as SVGAGI. The length of the CDR3 is 14 residues. The trim removed 7 bases at V and 7 bases at J, leaving 7 bases unmatched.

The genes are TRBV6-2 or TRBV6-3 and TRBJ1-5, with D tentatively TRBD1 (6 bases). In germline, CDR1 is MNHEY, CDR2 SVGEGT. Trimming left V 6 bases short and J 6 bases short, with 15 bases between. The CDR3 spans 14 residues. The CDR3 DNA reads as TGTGCCAGCAGCCCTGCGGGGGGCGGTCAGCCCCAGCATTTT. This translates into CASSPAGGGQPQHF.

The gene calls are TRBV4-2 and TRBJ1-2; no reliable D call. V shed 0 bases and J shed 8 bases, with 19 bases lying between them. Germline loops: CDR1 LGHNA, CDR2 YNFKEQ. This CDR3 is built from 16 residues. The CDR3 DNA is TGTGCCAGCAGCCAAGATGGCTCAGTTCCCCGAATGGGCTACACCTTC. Protein: CASSQDGSVPRMGYTF.

CDR3 bases: TGTGCCAGCAGCAGCAGGGGACGTGGCGAAGCTTTCTTT. It codes for CASSSRGRGEAFF. The chain is built from TRBV9 and TRBJ1-1, with D possibly being TRBD1 (6 bases). The V gene's germline CDR1 is SGDLS and CDR2 YYNGEE. The V end lost 4 bases, the J end lost 8 bases, and 15 bases lay between the germline ends. The CDR3 length is 13 residues.

The chain uses TRBV7-2 and TRBJ1-6; 9 nucleotides align to TRBD1. The CDR3 consists of 16 residues. Germline V gives CDR1 SGHTA, CDR2 FQGNSA. V dropped 5 bases and J dropped 6; count of bases not matched to a gene: 8. DNA of the CDR3: TGTGCCAGCAGCACCCGAGGGGACAGGGCTAATTCACCCCTCCACTTT. It is translated as CASSTRGDRANSPLHF.

The CDR3 DNA reads TGTGCCAGCTCCCGCGGTGAGGGTGCGGAAAAACTGTTTTTT. Amino acid sequence: CASSRGEGAEKLFF. The V gene is TRBV18, the J gene TRBJ1-4; D not certain. Between the trimmed V and J ends, which lost 6 bases and 8 bases, there was a span of 16 bases. CDR3 length equals 14 residues. Germline CDR1 reads KGHSH; CDR2 reads LQKENI. The complete variable domain, with remaining parts taken from reference TRBV18 and TRBJ1-4, reads NAGVMQNPRHLVRRRGQEARLRCSPMKGHSHVYWYRQLPEEGLKFMVYLQKENIIDESGMPKERFSAEFPKEGPSILRIQQVVRGDSAAYFCASSRGEGAEKLFFGSGTQLSVL.

The V call is TRBV18, the J call TRBJ1-5; D is unresolved. This CDR3 comprises 14 residues. Trimming took off 5 bases at V and 6 bases at J, with 14 bases between the two ends. The germline V gene has CDR1 KGHSH and CDR2 LQKENI. Here the CDR3 DNA reads TGTGCCAGCTCAGAGGGATCCACGGGTCAGCCCCAGCATTTT. Its translation: CASSEGSTGQPQHF.

V usage is TRBV28 and J usage is TRBJ1-3, with 7 bases identical to TRBD1. CDR1 is MDHEN and CDR2 is SYDVKM in the germline V gene. The CDR3 is made up of 14 amino acids. The V segment lost 7 bases and the J segment 3 bases; nucleotides outside the gene matches: 6. CDR3 coding DNA: TGTGCCAGCAAACGGCGGGACAGTGGAAACACCATATATTTT. Its translation is CASKRRDSGNTIYF.

V is TRBV14 and J is TRBJ2-3; D is unclear. Trimming left V 1 base short and J 7 bases short, with 6 bases between. Germline V CDR1 and CDR2: SGHDN, FVKESK. This CDR3 spans 12 amino acids. CDR3 protein: CASSQGPNTQYF. The CDR3, as DNA: TGTGCCAGCAGCCAAGGTCCAAATACGCAGTATTTT.

This chain joins TRBV5-1 and TRBJ1-1; weak D call: TRBD1 (6 bases). Germline V gene sequence: CDR1 SGHRS, CDR2 YFSETQ. Trimming shortened V by 5 bases and J by 3 bases, and 11 bases separated the two germline ends. This CDR3 region has 13 residues. CDR3 loop: CASSAHRDTEAFF. CDR3 nucleotides: TGCGCCAGCAGTGCCCACAGGGACACTGAAGCTTTCTTT. Complete variable domain (other parts from reference TRBV5-1 and TRBJ1-1): KAGVTQTPRYLIKTRGQQVTLSCSPISGHRSVSWYQQTPGQGLQFLFEYFSETQRNKGNFPGRFSGRQFSNSRSEMNVSTLELGDSALYLCASSAHRDTEAFFGQGTRLTVV.

The J gene is TRBJ2-7, the V gene TRBV30; 9 positions agree with TRBD1. Unmatched junction bases numbered 9, after V lost 0 bases and J lost 6 bases. The V gene's germline CDR1 is GTSNPN and CDR2 SVGIG (reference sequence). The CDR3 length is 15 residues. The CDR3 loop reads CAWSVGQGRISEQYF. In DNA form, the CDR3 reads TGTGCCTGGAGTGTTGGACAGGGGAGAATTTCCGAGCAGTACTTC.